Each of the 21 T cell receptor beta chains below was sequenced from the same sample in a study of T cells in Graves' hyperthyroidism and ophthalmopathy (dated by TCRdb to the late 2010s). The library was generated by multiplex PCR. Sequencing was performed on an Illumina HiSeq 2000. The TCR beta CDR3 regions were amplified from the RNA transcripts. A first-round RT-PCR of the TCR CDR3 used the HTBI primer set with the Qiagen OneStep RT-PCR kit. The raw public reads went through TCRdb reprocessing: fastp at Q25, MiXCR clone calling, in-frame beta chains kept. A single entry per CDR3 protein holds the most common genes and DNA from its merged rows. Across this sample there are a few hundred thousand distinct CDR3 sequences, with 15% to 17% seen only once. The ten largest clonotypes hold less than 9.5% of the sample. The material sequenced was blood. These TCRs come from a woman aged 25 to 45 with Graves' hyperthyroidism.

With respect to this clonotype: A read error may produce the germline difference seen at one junction end. The gene calls are TRBV2 and TRBJ1-2, with D unresolved. The CDR3 loop spans 14 amino acids. Germline V gene data show CDR1 as SNHLY and CDR2 as FYNNEI. Here the CDR3 reads CASRPDGPRDGYAF. Here the CDR3 DNA reads TGTGCCAGCAGACCTGATGGGCCTCGGGATGGCTACGCCTTC.

This clonotype was found a few times. The rearrangement links TRBV6-1 to TRBJ1-5; D gene ambiguous. V lost 7 bases and J 2 bases, leaving 6 bases between the germline ends. In germline, CDR1 is MNHNS, CDR2 SASEGT. This CDR3 has 12 residues. The DNA of the CDR3 is TGTGCCAGCAATATACGCAATCAGCCCCAGCATTTT. Amino acids: CASNIRNQPQHF.

The sample holds many counts of this clonotype. The chain uses TRBV28 and TRBJ1-2; a weak D match, TRBD1 (5 bases). V dropped 5 bases and J dropped 5 bases, with 18 bases sitting between them. There are 15 residues in the CDR3. Germline V gene data show CDR1 as MDHEN and CDR2 as SYDVKM. The CDR3 DNA follows: TGTGCCAGCAGTCATTTAAGGGGTTCGGGGTATGGCTACACCTTC. Amino acids: CASSHLRGSGYGYTF.

This clonotype was recorded a few times. The chain recombines TRBV10-2 with TRBJ2-3; the match to TRBD2 covers 15 bases. The length of the CDR3 is 17 residues. Germline-derived CDR1 and CDR2 are WSHSY and SAAADI. V shed 6 bases and J 1 base; nucleotides not matched to a gene: 5. The CDR3 DNA sequence: TGCGCCAGCAGCAGGACTAGCGGGAGGGTAGGCACAGATACGCAGTATTTT. The encoded protein is CASSRTSGRVGTDTQYF.

About this clonotype itself: This clone may be a read error of a much larger clone one base away. The chain carries TRBV12-3 or TRBV12-4 and TRBJ2-5, with 8 bases that match TRBD2. This CDR3 spans 15 amino acids. The CDR3 DNA sequence: TGTGTCAGCAGTTTCCTACTAGCGGAGAAAGAGACCCAGTACTTC. This translates into CVSSFLLAEKETQYF.

This clonotype was found many times. This chain joins TRBV7-3 and TRBJ2-3; TRBD2 matches 9 bases. The J segment lost 4 bases and the V segment lost 5 bases, leaving 16 bases of the junction unmatched. Germline CDR1 and CDR2: SGHTA and FQGTGA. CDR3 length: 18 amino acids. The CDR3 nucleotides read TGTGCCAGCAGCCTCGCCGGGACTAGCACGATCTCGGCAGATACGCAGTATTTT. It translates to CASSLAGTSTISADTQYF.

The chain carries TRBV7-9 and TRBJ2-7, with 8 nucleotides matching TRBD2. Trimming took 3 bases from V and 3 from J; bases not matched to a gene: 4. The CDR3 consists of 14 residues. The germline V gene has CDR1 SEHNR and CDR2 FQNEAQ (reference sequence). CDR3 DNA sequence: TGTGCCAGCAGCTTTCAGCGGGAGCGCTACGAGCAGTACTTC. Translation gives CASSFQRERYEQYF.

The gene calls are TRBV28 and TRBJ1-2; D gene ambiguous. V was trimmed by 6 bases and J by 4 bases, leaving 15 bases between them. This CDR3 region has 14 residues. Germline V lookup: CDR1 MDHEN, CDR2 SYDVKM. CDR3 in DNA: TGTGCCAGCAGCCCCCCCCACCCCTCCTATGGCTACACCTTC. Its protein product is CASSPPHPSYGYTF.

This clonotype was detected only a few times. The rearrangement joins TRBV29-1 to TRBJ1-1; TRBD1 might be the D (6 bases). This CDR3 comprises 14 residues. Between the trimmed V and J ends, which lost 4 bases and 1 base, there was a span of 13 bases. Germline-derived CDR1 and CDR2 are SQVTM and ANQGSEA. The CDR3 DNA reads TGCAGCGTTGGTCCCCGGGGGGCGAACACTGAAGCTTTCTTT. Its protein is CSVGPRGANTEAFF.

Many counts were recorded for this clonotype. The gene calls are TRBV2 and TRBJ1-1; D uncertain. This CDR3 comprises 11 residues. V lost 6 bases to trimming and J lost 6 bases, with 8 bases between them. Germline V gives CDR1 SNHLY, CDR2 FYNNEI. The DNA of the CDR3 is TGTGCCAGCAGCAACAACCCTGAAGCTTTCTTT. Translation gives CASSNNPEAFF. Full variable domain (missing parts from reference TRBV2 and TRBJ1-1): EPEVTQTPSHQVTQMGQEVILRCVPISNHLYFYWYRQILGQKVEFLVSFYNNEISEKSEIFDDQFSVERPDGSNFTLKIRSTKLEDSAMYFCASSNNPEAFFGQGTRLTVV.

This clonotype was detected ten times or more. V usage is TRBV10-1 and J usage is TRBJ2-7, with TRBD1 matching 7 bases. Germline V gene lookup returns CDR1 WNHNN and CDR2 SYGVQD (reference sequence). The CDR3 loop spans 14 amino acids. J lost 4 bases, V lost 4 bases, and 7 bases had no gene match. Written as DNA, the CDR3 is TGCGCCAGCAGTGGGACAGGACGATTTTACGAGCAGTACTTC. This sequence encodes CASSGTGRFYEQYF.

This clonotype was counted at least ten times. The gene calls are TRBV30 and TRBJ2-1, with TRBD2 matching over 12 bases. The length of the CDR3 is 15 residues. V lost 0 bases and J lost 6; bases outside the gene matches: 3. Germline lookup yields CDR1 GTSNPN and CDR2 SVGIG (reference sequence). The CDR3 coding sequence is TGTGCCTGGAGTGTATCTAGCGGGAGGGTCAATGAGCAGTTCTTC. It translates to CAWSVSSGRVNEQFF.

This chain's CDR3 is CASSVSPLRREQFF. Written as DNA, the CDR3 is TGTGCCAGCAGCGTATCCCCCTTGAGGCGTGAGCAGTTCTTC. The chain couples TRBV9 to TRBJ2-1; the D is unclear. The V and J ends lost 1 base and 9 bases respectively, with 14 bases between them. Germline V gene lookup returns CDR1 SGDLS and CDR2 YYNGEE. The CDR3 sequence is 14 residues long.

The table lists this clonotype with many counts. V and J are TRBV3-1 and TRBJ1-1; no clear D. CDR1 is LGHDT, CDR2 YNNKEL, per germline (reference sequence). CDR3 length: 14 residues. Deletions cut 4 bases from V and 4 bases from J, with 13 bases between. CDR3 coding DNA: TGTGCCAGCAGCCTCCGGGCCCCGCGCACTGAAGCTTTCTTT. Its protein product is CASSLRAPRTEAFF.

This clonotype was seen a few times. Its ends do not fully match the called genes, so a read error is possible. The gene calls are TRBV4-1 and TRBJ2-5; the match to TRBD2 covers 7 bases. CDR3 length: 15 residues. Per germline, CDR1 MGHRA and CDR2 YSYEKL. The CDR3 nucleotides are TGTGCCAGCAGCCAAGAGTCGATAGCGGGAGAGACCCAGTACTTC. Encoded protein: CASSQESIAGETQYF.

The rearrangement joins TRBV7-9 to TRBJ1-1; D gene uncertain. Trimming pared 7 bases from V and 1 base from J, leaving 16 bases between. CDR1 SEHNR and CDR2 FQNEAQ come from the germline V gene (reference sequence). This CDR3 comprises 15 residues. CDR3 sequence (DNA): TGTGCCAGCACCGATTGGTACGGAGAGAACACTGAAGCTTTCTTT. Translation gives CASTDWYGENTEAFF.

This clonotype was seen repeatedly, ten times or more. The chain has TRBV6-5 and TRBJ1-1; D remains ambiguous. Trimming removed 0 bases from V and 3 bases from J, with 5 bases in between. This CDR3 is 13 amino acids long. Germline V gene sequence: CDR1 MNHEY, CDR2 SVGAGI. The CDR3: CASSYSRDTEAFF. CDR3 sequence (DNA): TGTGCCAGCAGTTACTCGAGGGACACTGAAGCTTTCTTT.

This clonotype was observed a handful of times. The chain is built from TRBV5-1 and TRBJ2-6; tentatively, D is TRBD1 (6 bases). CDR3 length equals 19 residues. Germline CDR1 SGHRS, CDR2 YFSETQ. The V end was cut by 0 bases, the J end by 0 bases, with 16 bases between. This chain's CDR3 is CASSLVGARGPSGANVLTF. The CDR3 nucleotides are TGCGCCAGCAGCTTGGTAGGTGCCAGGGGACCCTCTGGGGCCAACGTCCTGACTTTC.

This clonotype showed up just a few times. The gene calls are TRBV20-1 and TRBJ2-2, with D unresolved. Germline CDR1 and CDR2: DFQATT and SNEGSKA (reference sequence). The CDR3 is made up of 12 amino acids. Trimming removed 3 bases from V and 6 bases from J, with 8 bases in between. The chain's CDR3 is CSARATSGELFF. CDR3 coding DNA: TGCAGTGCTAGGGCTACGTCCGGGGAGCTGTTTTTT.

This clonotype occurred many times. The chain joins TRBV3-1 to TRBJ2-7; 9 bases are shared with TRBD1. Germline CDR1 LGHDT, CDR2 YNNKEL (reference sequence). This CDR3 is built from 17 residues. V gave up 3 bases and J gave up 3 bases; unmatched junction bases: 12. The CDR3 region has the DNA TGTGCCAGCAGCCAGAAGGCGCCGGGACAGGGTAGCTACGAGCAGTACTTC. It translates to CASSQKAPGQGSYEQYF.

Only a few counts were recorded for this clonotype. V usage is TRBV3-1 and J usage is TRBJ2-7, with D unclear. With 4 bases removed from V and 0 bases from J, the gap between germline ends came to 16 bases. The CDR3 extends over 16 amino acids. Germline V lookup: CDR1 LGHDT, CDR2 YNNKEL (reference sequence). DNA of the CDR3: TGTGCCAGCAGCCCAGGAAGAGGTGGAGTCTCCTACGAGCAGTACTTC. It yields the protein CASSPGRGGVSYEQYF.